The 28 T cell receptor beta chains listed next were all sequenced from one sample in a study of immune evolution from preneoplasia to lung adenocarcinoma. The table came from immunoSEQ multiplex PCR; TCRdb's copy has only in-frame clones and leaves some out. The repertoire holds under 7,000 clones, with about 80% as singletons. The sequencing sample was made of FFPE lung adenocarcinoma in situ tissue. The receptors derive from a person aged 55 to 79 with lung adenocarcinoma.

This clone came up a few times. J is TRBJ1-5 and V is TRBV5-1, with D hard to call. Deletions cut 1 base from V and 3 bases from J, with 8 bases between. Germline-derived CDR1 and CDR2 are SGHRS and YFSETQ. This CDR3 has 14 residues. The CDR3 region has the DNA TGCGCCAGCAGCTTGAACCCAGACAATCAGCCCCAGCATTTT. Residues: CASSLNPDNQPQHF. Looking up the rest from reference TRBV5-1 and TRBJ1-5 gives the full variable domain: KAGVTQTPRYLIKTRGQQVTLSCSPISGHRSVSWYQQTPGQGLQFLFEYFSETQRNKGNFPGRFSGRQFSNSRSEMNVSTLELGDSALYLCASSLNPDNQPQHFGDGTRLSIL.

The chain links TRBV28 to TRBJ2-7, with D perhaps TRBD1 (5 bases). The CDR3 is 12 residues long. V was pared by 3 bases and J by 3 bases, with 6 bases between. Germline CDR1 and CDR2: MDHEN and SYDVKM. DNA for the CDR3: TGTGCCAGCAGTTTTGACAGCTACGAGCAGTACTTC. Translating gives CASSFDSYEQYF.

V gene TRBV10-3 combines with J gene TRBJ2-7; TRBD2 is a possible D gene (5 bases). This CDR3 has 13 residues. Germline V lookup: CDR1 ENHRY, CDR2 SYGVKD. The V end lost 2 bases, the J end lost 0 bases, and 5 bases lay between the germline ends. The CDR3 loop is CAISEGSSYEQYF. In nucleotides, the CDR3 is TGTGCCATCAGTGAGGGGAGCTCCTACGAGCAGTACTTC.

The J gene is TRBJ2-5, the V gene TRBV11-3; 15 nucleotides align to TRBD2. CDR1 and CDR2 (germline): SGHNT, YENEEA. The CDR3 consists of 18 residues. Trimming took 1 base from V and 5 from J; bases not matched to a gene: 8. The CDR3 loop is CASSLGSGGLAGGETQYF. The CDR3 nucleotides are TGTGCCAGCAGCTTAGGCAGCGGGGGACTAGCGGGAGGTGAGACCCAGTACTTC. Based on the CDR3 plus reference TRBV11-3 and TRBJ2-5, the full variable domain is EAGVVQSPRYKIIEKKQPVAFWCNPISGHNTLYWYLQNLGQGPELLIRYENEEAVDDSQLPKDRFSAERLKGVDSTLKIQPAELGDSAVYLCASSLGSGGLAGGETQYFGPGTRLLVL.

The CDR3 nucleotides read TGTGCCAGCAGCCAATCCGGGACCAAGGTGGCTTTCTTT. Protein: CASSQSGTKVAFF. The chain is built from TRBV14 and TRBJ1-1, with a weak D call TRBD1 (5 bases). Germline-derived CDR1 and CDR2 are SGHDN and FVKESK. This CDR3 is 13 amino acids long. V dropped 2 bases and J dropped 11 bases, with 15 bases sitting between them. Using reference TRBV14 and TRBJ1-1 for the parts outside the CDR3, the full variable domain is EAGVTQFPSHSVIEKGQTVTLRCDPISGHDNLYWYRRVMGKEIKFLLHFVKESKQDESGMPNNRFLAERTGGTYSTLKVQPAELEDSGVYFCASSQSGTKVAFFGQGTRLTVV.

J is TRBJ2-7 and V is TRBV27; D may be TRBD1 (6 bases). Deletions cut 6 bases from V and 0 bases from J, with 24 bases between. Germline V lookup: CDR1 MNHEY, CDR2 SMNVEV (reference sequence). This CDR3 is built from 18 residues. CDR3 coding DNA: TGTGCCAGCAGGCCTTCCCAGACAGGCAGATTACTCTCCTACGAGCAGTACTTC. This sequence encodes CASRPSQTGRLLSYEQYF.

The chain has TRBV5-1 and TRBJ2-1; TRBD2 aligns across 11 bases. With 4 bases clipped from V and 8 bases from J, the junction kept 8 bases outside the gene matches. The CDR3 has 15 amino acids. The germline V gene encodes CDR1 SGHRS and CDR2 YFSETQ. This CDR3 reads CASSRTSGGMDEQFF. CDR3 coding DNA: TGCGCCAGCAGCAGAACTAGCGGGGGAATGGATGAGCAGTTCTTC.

The rearrangement uses TRBV19 and TRBJ1-2; D is undetermined. The CDR3 is 14 amino acids. Trimming pared 3 bases from V and 4 bases from J, leaving 12 bases between. Germline lookup yields CDR1 LNHDA and CDR2 SQIVND (reference sequence). The CDR3 is CASSIYPSAYGYTF. The CDR3 DNA is TGTGCCAGTAGTATCTATCCGAGTGCCTATGGCTACACCTTC.

This clone occurred a few times. The chain recombines TRBV4-1 with TRBJ2-7; either TRBD1 or TRBD2 may supply D (7 bases each). The V end lost 4 bases, the J end lost 3 bases, and 13 bases lay between the germline ends. Germline V gives CDR1 MGHRA, CDR2 YSYEKL. CDR3 length equals 14 residues. CDR3 residues: CASSRAGQNYEQYF. Here the CDR3 DNA reads TGCGCCAGCAGCCGAGCGGGACAGAACTACGAGCAGTACTTC.

This chain joins TRBV28 and TRBJ2-3, with D unclear. V gave up 4 bases and J gave up 8 bases, with 7 bases separating them. Germline V gene data show CDR1 as MDHEN and CDR2 as SYDVKM. This CDR3 has 11 residues. The chain's CDR3 is CASSSGLTQYF. The CDR3 bases are TGTGCCAGCAGTTCTGGTCTTACGCAGTATTTT.

The rearrangement joins TRBV10-3 to TRBJ2-7, with D tentatively TRBD1 (6 bases). This CDR3 has 12 amino acids. The germline gives CDR1 ENHRY, CDR2 SYGVKD. Trimming stripped 5 bases from V and 4 bases from J, with 9 bases between. The CDR3, as DNA: TGTGCCATCAGTCGGACAGATTACGAGCAGTACTTC. Translation: CAISRTDYEQYF.

V gene TRBV30 combines with J gene TRBJ1-3; no reliable D call. V was shortened by 3 bases and J by 4 bases, with 7 bases between the two germline ends. CDR3 length equals 12 residues. The germline V gene encodes CDR1 GTSNPN and CDR2 SVGIG (reference sequence). The CDR3 here is CAWSSTGNTIYF. For the CDR3, the DNA is TGTGCCTGGAGCTCTACAGGAAACACCATATATTTT.

J is TRBJ1-1 and V is TRBV6-1, with D uncertain. The CDR3 is 13 residues long. With 10 bases removed from V and 4 bases from J, the gap between germline ends came to 16 bases. CDR1 MNHNS and CDR2 SASEGT come from the germline V gene. The CDR3 is CAIAWHSGTEAFF. DNA for the CDR3: TGTGCCATCGCGTGGCACAGTGGCACTGAAGCTTTCTTT.

The V gene is TRBV5-4, the J gene TRBJ2-1; the match to TRBD2 covers 8 bases. The CDR3 runs to 15 residues. Germline V gene data show CDR1 as SGHNT and CDR2 as YYREEE (reference sequence). With V trimmed by 2 bases and J by 10 bases, 11 bases remained unmatched. CDR3 DNA sequence: TGTGCCAGCAGCTTAGGGGGACTAGGGGGAGGCGAGCAGTTCTTC. Encoded protein: CASSLGGLGGGEQFF.

This chain links TRBV11-2 with TRBJ1-6, with 9 bases aligning to TRBD1. The CDR3 sequence is 18 residues long. CDR1 and CDR2 from the germline V gene are SGHAT and FQNNGV. V gave up 5 bases and J gave up 0 bases; unmatched junction bases: 8. CDR3 loop: CASSTGTGIGSYNSPLHF. DNA for the CDR3: TGTGCCAGCAGCACCGGGACAGGGATCGGCTCCTATAATTCACCCCTCCACTTT.

This sequence joins TRBV27 and TRBJ1-6, with TRBD1 as a possible D gene (5 bases). The length of the CDR3 is 17 residues. V lost 3 bases and J lost 5, with 17 bases in between. Germline lookup yields CDR1 MNHEY and CDR2 SMNVEV (reference sequence). The CDR3 reads CASSFTVPGPNNSPLHF. The CDR3 coding sequence is TGTGCCAGCAGTTTTACCGTCCCAGGGCCTAATAATTCACCCCTCCACTTT.

This clone was counted between two and nine times. The chain couples TRBV7-9 to TRBJ1-4; the D gene is possibly TRBD1 (6 bases). From germline, CDR1 is SEHNR and CDR2 FQNEAQ (reference sequence). This CDR3 has 18 residues. V shed 0 bases and J shed 4 bases, with 18 bases lying between them. The CDR3 DNA follows: TGTGCCAGCAGCTTAGCGGAGAACTCCAGGGGCAATAATGAAAAACTGTTTTTT. This encodes CASSLAENSRGNNEKLFF. The full variable domain, rest sourced from reference TRBV7-9 and TRBJ1-4, is DTGVSQNPRHKITKRGQNVTFRCDPISEHNRLYWYRQTLGQGPEFLTYFQNEAQLEKSRLLSDRFSAERPKGSFSTLEIQRTEQGDSAMYLCASSLAENSRGNNEKLFFGSGTQLSVL.

This clone has just a few counts. The chain recombines TRBV28 with TRBJ1-4; no definite D call. Germline V gene data show CDR1 as MDHEN and CDR2 as SYDVKM. This CDR3 has 16 residues. Deletions cut 3 bases from V and 4 bases from J, with 15 bases between. CDR3 coding DNA: TGTGCCAGCAGTTTTCTGACGGTGGGGAGTAATGAAAAACTGTTTTTT. It is translated as CASSFLTVGSNEKLFF.

The V and J genes are TRBV4-3 and TRBJ1-2; tentatively, D is TRBD1 (6 bases). Trimming took off 1 base at V and 1 base at J, with 10 bases between the two ends. This CDR3 is 15 amino acids long. The V gene's germline CDR1 is LGHNA and CDR2 YSLEER. The CDR3 region is CASSQAGGLNYGYTF. Written as DNA, the CDR3 is TGCGCCAGCAGCCAAGCGGGGGGGCTTAACTATGGCTACACCTTC.

The chain is built from TRBV5-5 and TRBJ1-1; 7 positions match TRBD1. Unmatched junction bases numbered 9, after V lost 4 bases and J lost 3 bases. CDR1 is SGHKS and CDR2 is YYEKEE in the germline V gene (reference sequence). The CDR3 spans 15 residues. The CDR3 is CASSPPQTGYTEAFF. CDR3 bases: TGTGCCAGCAGCCCCCCCCAGACAGGGTACACTGAAGCTTTCTTT.

Only a few counts were recorded for this clone. The chain uses TRBV28 and TRBJ2-1; 12 nucleotides agree with TRBD2. The CDR3 runs to 16 residues. CDR1 is MDHEN, CDR2 SYDVKM, per germline. Germline trimming cut 2 bases from V and 4 bases from J; bases unmatched to any gene: 3. The CDR3 DNA follows: TGTGCCAGCAGTTTACAAGGACTAGCGGGGTACAATGAGCAGTTCTTC. This encodes CASSLQGLAGYNEQFF.

V and J are TRBV5-1 and TRBJ2-7; 12 nucleotides align to TRBD2. CDR1 and CDR2 (germline): SGHRS, YFSETQ. Unmatched junction bases numbered 5, after V lost 4 bases and J lost 3 bases. The CDR3 has 15 amino acids. CDR3: CASSRTSGVFYEQYF. The CDR3 DNA reads TGCGCCAGCAGCCGGACTAGCGGGGTCTTCTACGAGCAGTACTTC.

V gene TRBV30 combines with J gene TRBJ1-1; a weak D match, TRBD1 (5 bases). Trimming removed 0 bases from V and 4 bases from J, with 9 bases in between. This CDR3 spans 13 amino acids. Per the germline V gene, CDR1 is GTSNPN and CDR2 is SVGIG (reference sequence). CDR3 region: CAWSVRRGTEAFF. The DNA of the CDR3 is TGTGCCTGGAGTGTTCGGAGGGGCACTGAAGCTTTCTTT. Supplemented by reference TRBV30 and TRBJ1-1, the full variable domain reads SQTIHQWPATLVQPVGSPLSLECTVEGTSNPNLYWYRQAAGRGLQLLFYSVGIGQISSEVPQNLSASRPQDRQFILSSKKLLLSDSGFYLCAWSVRRGTEAFFGQGTRLTVV.

The chain employs TRBV6-5 and TRBJ2-7, with D maybe TRBD1 (5 bases). The CDR3 totals 14 residues. Germline V gene data show CDR1 as MNHEY and CDR2 as SVGAGI. V shed 4 bases and J shed 1 base, with 11 bases lying between them. The DNA for the CDR3 is TGTGCCAGCAGTTCGGCAGGGCTTTCCTACGAGCAGTACTTC. This translates into CASSSAGLSYEQYF.

The genes are TRBV4-3 and TRBJ1-6, with 7 bases aligning to TRBD1. V lost 0 bases to trimming and J lost 13 bases; unmatched junction nucleotides: 9. There are 15 residues in the CDR3. Per the germline V gene, CDR1 is LGHNA and CDR2 is YSLEER. The chain's CDR3 is CASSQERDSWRPLHF. The CDR3 DNA reads as TGCGCCAGCAGCCAAGAGCGGGACAGCTGGAGGCCCCTCCACTTT.

V gene TRBV11-1 combines with J gene TRBJ2-2, with 7 bases matching TRBD2. The V gene end was trimmed by 1 base and the J gene end by 5 bases; junction bases not matched to a gene: 4. The CDR3 runs to 15 residues. Germline-derived CDR1 and CDR2 are SGHAT and FQDESV (reference sequence). The CDR3 is CASSLVGTTTGELFF. CDR3 coding DNA: TGTGCCAGCAGCTTAGTTGGGACTACAACCGGGGAGCTGTTTTTT.

The chain recombines TRBV28 with TRBJ2-2; D call uncertain. Between the trimmed V and J ends, which lost 8 bases and 2 bases, there was a span of 9 bases. The CDR3 is 13 residues long. Per the germline V gene, CDR1 is MDHEN and CDR2 is SYDVKM. The CDR3 loop reads CASERENTGELFF. CDR3 DNA sequence: TGTGCCAGCGAAAGGGAAAACACCGGGGAGCTGTTTTTT.

The chain carries TRBV6-5 and TRBJ1-1; D is unclear. Germline CDR1 MNHEY, CDR2 SVGAGI. The CDR3 is made up of 14 amino acids. The germline V and J ends were trimmed by 6 bases and 8 bases, with 19 bases remaining between them. CDR3 protein: CASSARPANIEAFF. CDR3 sequence (DNA): TGTGCCAGCAGCGCCAGGCCAGCCAATATAGAAGCTTTCTTT.